This entry features one T cell receptor (beta chain) sequence. This record comes from a study of shared clonotypes between healthy human individuals. Germline assignment: CDR1 KGHSH and CDR2 LQKENI. Between the trimmed V and J ends, which lost 5 bases and 5 bases, there was a span of 15 bases. The CDR3 sequence is 15 residues long. Sequencing used immunoSEQ multiplex PCR; TCRdb keeps in-frame clones, though not all of them. The sample records around 2.5 million clones, over 85% being singletons. Specimen: naive CD4+ T cells from PBMCs. The subset was: CD45RA+ positively selected. This rearrangement joins TRBV18 to TRBJ1-4, with TRBD1 as a possible D gene (5 bases). The sequence was obtained from a man aged 18 to 30 in good health. Some clones in this sample may be carry-over from other donors' samples. For the CDR3, the DNA is TGTGCCAGCTCATCCGACAGTGGGCCAAATGAAAAACTGTTTTTT. Translated, it gives CASSSDSGPNEKLFF.